The rows below give T cell receptor beta chains drawn from one sample of a study of cytomegalovirus exposure and HLA in healthy donors. Profiled with immunoSEQ multiplex PCR; TCRdb holds only in-frame clones, not every one. The sample carries about 200,000 clones, about three quarters recorded once. The specimen sequenced was PBMCs. The receptors originated from a male donor in good health and CMV-seronegative. The CDR3 runs from the conserved cysteine through the conserved F or W. D genes are given only for firm matches. The listing skips clone size in some rows; elsewhere it reads once, few, many or a size class.

>.|17|few|TRBJ1-4|TRBV7-9
CASSWPGEGVDGEKLFF
TGTGCCAGCAGCTGGCCGGGCGAGGGCGTGGACGGTGAAAAACTGTTTTTT
>.|14|.|TRBJ1-1|TRBV19
CASSIVPGNTEAFF
TGTGCCAGTAGTATAGTTCCAGGGAATACTGAAGCTTTCTTT
>.|14|.|TRBJ1-1|TRBV19
CASSIGQLNTEAFF
TGTGCCAGTAGTATAGGGCAGTTGAACACTGAAGCTTTCTTT
>.|16|.|TRBJ2-3|TRBV7-2
CASSPGLLPSTDTQYF
TGTGCCAGCAGCCCCGGACTGTTACCTAGCACAGATACGCAGTATTTT
>TRBD2|15|.|TRBJ2-7|TRBV5-1
CASSLEPGGVDEQYF
TGCGCCAGCAGCTTGGAGCCGGGAGGGGTAGACGAGCAGTACTTC
>TRBD1|15|.|TRBJ2-7|TRBV7-9
CASSTKTGSSYEQYF
TGTGCCAGCAGCACCAAGACAGGGAGCTCCTACGAGCAGTACTTC
>.|14|.|TRBJ2-7|TRBV13
CASSLAGEGDEQYF
TGTGCCAGCAGCTTAGCCGGGGAGGGGGACGAGCAGTACTTC
>.|13|few|TRBJ1-1|TRBV27
CASSLRGSTEAFF
TGTGCCAGCAGTTTACGAGGCAGCACTGAAGCTTTCTTT
>.|15|.|TRBJ2-7|TRBV4-3
CASSQDPTDSYEQYF
TGCGCCAGCAGCCAAGATCCTACCGACAGCTACGAGCAGTACTTC
>.|14|.|TRBJ2-5|TRBV6-5
CASSYSYQQETQYF
TGTGCCAGCAGTTACTCGTATCAGCAAGAGACCCAGTACTTC
>.|17|.|TRBJ2-7|TRBV5-4
CASSLERSRTLKDEQYF
TGTGCCAGCAGCTTGGAACGGAGTAGGACACTCAAGGACGAGCAGTACTTC
>.|15|.|TRBJ2-1|TRBV15
CATSRDRPSWNEQFF
TGTGCCACCAGCAGAGATCGGCCTAGCTGGAATGAGCAGTTCTTC
>TRBD1|14|.|TRBJ2-7|TRBV4-3
CASSHRQGAYEQYF
TGCGCCAGCAGCCACCGACAGGGGGCCTACGAGCAGTACTTC
>TRBD2|15|.|TRBJ2-1|TRBV7-9
CASRGWVAGGYEQFF
TGTGCCAGCAGAGGGTGGGTAGCGGGAGGGTATGAGCAGTTCTTC
>.|15|.|TRBJ1-3|TRBV30
CALPSGARSGNTIYF
TGTGCCCTTCCCAGCGGGGCCCGCTCTGGAAACACCATATATTTT
>.|14|.|TRBJ1-4|TRBV10-3
CAISTTGTNEKLFF
TGTGCCATCAGTACAACAGGGACTAATGAAAAACTGTTTTTT
>TRBD1|14|.|TRBJ2-7|TRBV6-1
CASSELGQGWEQYF
TGTGCCAGCAGTGAACTTGGACAGGGGTGGGAGCAGTACTTC
>TRBD2|16|.|TRBJ2-7|TRBV5-1
CASSLEIAGPFYEQYF
TGCGCCAGCAGCTTGGAGATAGCGGGACCCTTCTACGAGCAGTACTTC
>.|16|.|TRBJ1-3|TRBV5-6
CASSLTAGISGNTIYF
TGTGCCAGCAGCTTAACGGCGGGGATCTCTGGAAACACCATATATTTT
>.|14|.|TRBJ2-7|TRBV18
CASSPPYLEYEQYF
TGTGCCAGCTCACCCCCTTACCTGGAGTACGAGCAGTACTTC
>.|15|few|TRBJ2-1|TRBV7-2
CASSPGLFLPNEQFF
TGTGCCAGCAGCCCGGGACTCTTCCTTCCAAATGAGCAGTTCTTC
>.|14|.|TRBJ1-1|TRBV15
CATTPGGLNTEAFF
TGTGCCACCACCCCGGGGGGCCTGAACACTGAAGCTTTCTTT
>TRBD2|14|.|TRBJ2-7|TRBV6-6
CASSETSGNYEQYF
TGTGCCAGCAGTGAGACTAGCGGCAATTACGAGCAGTACTTC
>.|15|.|TRBJ2-7|TRBV6-6
CASSYRDSLAYEQYF
TGTGCCAGCAGTTACCGAGACAGTCTAGCCTACGAGCAGTACTTC
>TRBD1|17|.|TRBJ2-6|TRBV5-1
CASSLGTGFSGANVLTF
TGCGCCAGCAGCTTGGGGACAGGGTTCTCTGGGGCCAACGTCCTGACTTTC
>.|16|.|TRBJ1-5|TRBV7-8
CASSLEFAGGNQPQHF
TGTGCCAGCAGCTTAGAATTCGCAGGGGGCAATCAGCCCCAGCATTTT
>.|14|.|TRBJ1-4|TRBV28
CASSEGATNEKLFF
TGTGCCAGCAGTGAGGGGGCAACTAATGAAAAACTGTTTTTT
>TRBD2|15|.|TRBJ2-1|TRBV5-4
CASSLTSGAYNEQFF
TGTGCCAGCAGCTTGACTAGCGGGGCCTACAATGAGCAGTTCTTC
>.|13|.|TRBJ2-7|TRBV7-2
CASSLPTRVEQYF
TGTGCCAGCAGCTTACCCACCCGGGTCGAGCAGTACTTC
>.|15|.|TRBJ1-3|TRBV28
CASSFGGVPGNTIYF
TGTGCCAGCAGTTTCGGGGGGGTCCCGGGAAACACCATATATTTT
>.|16|.|TRBJ2-3|TRBV6-1
CASSEWGDGSTDTQYF
TGTGCCAGCAGTGAATGGGGGGACGGAAGCACAGATACGCAGTATTTT
>TRBD1|15|.|TRBJ2-7|TRBV19
CASSPDRAGSYEQYF
TGTGCCAGTAGTCCAGACAGGGCTGGGTCCTACGAGCAGTACTTC
>.|14|few|TRBJ1-1|TRBV10-3
CAISEQGKNTEAFF
TGTGCCATCAGTGAACAGGGAAAGAACACTGAAGCTTTCTTT
>.|13|few|TRBJ1-4|TRBV27
CASSFPSSEKLFF
TGTGCCAGCAGTTTCCCCTCCAGTGAAAAACTGTTTTTT
>.|14|.|TRBJ2-2|TRBV28
CASSFDTNTGELFF
TGTGCCAGCAGTTTTGACACTAACACCGGGGAGCTGTTTTTT
>TRBD2|14|.|TRBJ2-7|TRBV19
CATAGTSVSYEQYF
TGTGCCACCGCCGGGACTAGCGTTTCCTACGAGCAGTACTTC
>.|16|few|TRBJ1-1|TRBV28
CASSPRQVGTNTEAFF
TGTGCCAGCAGTCCAAGACAGGTAGGGACGAACACTGAAGCTTTCTTT
>TRBD1|16|.|TRBJ2-6|TRBV27
CASSSHRGSGANVLTF
TGTGCCAGCAGTTCACACAGGGGCTCTGGGGCCAACGTCCTGACTTTC
>TRBD2|14|.|TRBJ2-7|TRBV9
CASSAGGPLYEQYF
TGTGCCAGCAGCGCGGGAGGGCCCCTCTACGAGCAGTACTTC
>TRBD2|14|.|TRBJ2-5|TRBV28
CASNPGLGFETQYF
TGTGCCAGCAACCCGGGACTAGGATTTGAGACCCAGTACTTC
>.|13|once|TRBJ2-5|TRBV5-6
CASSPGSQETQYF
TGTGCCAGCAGCCCTGGGAGCCAAGAGACCCAGTACTTC